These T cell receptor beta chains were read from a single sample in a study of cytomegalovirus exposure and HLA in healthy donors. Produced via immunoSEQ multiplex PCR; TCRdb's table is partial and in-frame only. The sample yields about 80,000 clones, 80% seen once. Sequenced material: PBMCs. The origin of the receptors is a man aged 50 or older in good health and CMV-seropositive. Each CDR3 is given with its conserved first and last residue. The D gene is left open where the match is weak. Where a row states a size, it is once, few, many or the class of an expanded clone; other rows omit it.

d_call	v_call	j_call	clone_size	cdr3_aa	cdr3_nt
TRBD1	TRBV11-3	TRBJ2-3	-	CASSYWAGQGAKDTQYF	TGTGCCAGCAGCTACTGGGCCGGACAGGGGGCGAAAGATACGCAGTATTTT
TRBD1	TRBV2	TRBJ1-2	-	CASSPLRGTRGYTF	TGTGCCAGCAGTCCCCTCAGGGGGACCAGGGGCTACACCTTC
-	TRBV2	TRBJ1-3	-	CASSRAGNTIYF	TGTGCCAGCAGCAGGGCTGGAAACACCATATATTTT
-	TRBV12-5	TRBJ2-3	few	CASGAQGGMDTQYF	TGTGCTAGTGGGGCCCAGGGTGGTATGGATACGCAGTATTTT
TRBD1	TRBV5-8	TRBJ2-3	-	CASSLDRGTDTQYF	TGTGCCAGCAGCTTGGACAGGGGTACAGATACGCAGTATTTT
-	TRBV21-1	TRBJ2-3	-	CASLFRLGDHTDTQYF	TGTGCCAGCCTATTCCGATTAGGGGATCACACAGATACGCAGTATTTT
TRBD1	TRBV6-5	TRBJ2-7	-	CASSYDRAYEQYF	TGTGCCAGCAGTTACGACAGGGCCTACGAGCAGTACTTC
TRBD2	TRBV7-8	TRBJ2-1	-	CASSYGTSGSGWEQFF	TGTGCCAGCAGCTACGGGACTAGCGGGAGTGGGTGGGAGCAGTTCTTC
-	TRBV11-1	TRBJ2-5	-	CASSLADGREQYF	TGTGCCAGCAGCTTAGCCGATGGCCGGGAGCAGTACTTC
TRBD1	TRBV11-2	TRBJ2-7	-	CASSSGTGGAIYEQYF	TGTGCCAGCAGCTCGGGTACAGGGGGCGCGATCTACGAGCAGTACTTC
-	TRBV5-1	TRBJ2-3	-	CASSVRDSRADTQYF	TGCGCCAGCAGCGTGAGGGACTCAAGGGCGGATACGCAGTATTTT
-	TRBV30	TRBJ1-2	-	CAWSVGASGGGYTF	TGTGCCTGGAGTGTAGGTGCATCCGGCGGAGGCTACACCTTC
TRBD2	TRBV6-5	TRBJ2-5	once	CVSGSGAAQETQYF	TGTGTTAGCGGGAGTGGGGCAGCACAAGAGACCCAGTACTTC
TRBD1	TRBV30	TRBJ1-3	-	CAWGQAPIHPSGNTIYF	TGTGCCTGGGGACAGGCCCCTATACATCCCTCTGGAAACACCATATATTTT
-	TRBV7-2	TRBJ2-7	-	CASSSGTLLFEQYF	TGTGCCAGCAGCTCCGGGACACTTCTTTTCGAGCAGTACTTC
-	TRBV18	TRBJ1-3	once	CASSPGEWSSGNTIYF	TGTGCCAGCTCCCCCGGCGAGTGGAGCTCTGGAAACACCATATATTTT
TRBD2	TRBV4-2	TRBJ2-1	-	CASSPPRLAFDEQFF	TGTGCCAGCAGCCCACCCCGACTAGCTTTCGATGAGCAGTTCTTC
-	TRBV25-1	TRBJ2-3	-	CASSGGGTGEDTQYF	TGTGCCAGCAGTGGGGGGGGGACAGGAGAAGATACGCAGTATTTT
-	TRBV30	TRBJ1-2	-	CAWSGGQTRYTF	TGTGCCTGGAGTGGCGGACAGACACGCTACACCTTC
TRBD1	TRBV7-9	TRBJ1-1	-	CASSSHRGGNTEAFF	TGTGCCAGCAGCTCACACAGGGGCGGGAACACTGAAGCTTTCTTT
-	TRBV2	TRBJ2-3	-	CASGIGGGTDTQYF	TGTGCCAGCGGAATAGGGGGAGGCACAGATACGCAGTATTTT
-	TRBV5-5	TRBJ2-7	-	CASSLRAGETYEQYF	TGTGCCAGCAGCTTGAGGGCCGGGGAGACCTACGAGCAGTACTTC